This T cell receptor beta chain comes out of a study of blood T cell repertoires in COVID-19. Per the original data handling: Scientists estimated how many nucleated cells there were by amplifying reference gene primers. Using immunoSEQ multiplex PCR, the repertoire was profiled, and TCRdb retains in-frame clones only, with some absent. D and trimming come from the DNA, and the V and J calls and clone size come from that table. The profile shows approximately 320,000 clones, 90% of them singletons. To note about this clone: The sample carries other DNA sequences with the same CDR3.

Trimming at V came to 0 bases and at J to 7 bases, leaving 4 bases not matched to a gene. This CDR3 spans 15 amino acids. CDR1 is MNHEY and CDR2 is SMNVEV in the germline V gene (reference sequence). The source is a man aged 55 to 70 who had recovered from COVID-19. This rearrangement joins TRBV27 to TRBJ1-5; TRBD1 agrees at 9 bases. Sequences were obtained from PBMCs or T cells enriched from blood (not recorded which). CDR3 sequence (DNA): TGTGCCAGCAGTTTATCGGGACAGGGCGGGCAGCCCCAGCATTTT. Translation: CASSLSGQGGQPQHF.